One sample yielded the 21 T cell receptor beta chains listed below, sequenced in a study of T cells in Graves' hyperthyroidism and ophthalmopathy (dated by TCRdb to about 2019). Receptor amplification or capture employed multiplex PCR. TCRdb lists the instrument as Illumina HiSeq 2000. The TCR beta CDR3 regions were amplified from RNA transcripts. The first round of RT-PCR for the TCR CDR3 was performed with the HTBI primer set and the Qiagen OneStep RT-PCR kit. The raw public data were reprocessed by TCRdb itself: fastp quality trimming at Q25, MiXCR clonotype calling, in-frame beta chains only. Entries are consolidated by CDR3 protein sequence, retaining the most common genes and DNA. The sample table lists 500,000 or so distinct CDR3 sequences, over 15% of them with a count of one. Approximately 15% of the sample belongs to the ten largest clones. Sequencing was carried out using blood. These receptors all come from a woman between 18 and 30 years old with Graves' ophthalmopathy.

V is TRBV10-3 and J is TRBJ2-2, with TRBD2 identical over 7 bases. Looked up from germline, CDR1 is ENHRY and CDR2 is SYGVKD. This CDR3 region has 15 residues. The J segment lost 4 bases and the V segment lost 3 bases, leaving 5 bases of the junction unmatched. The CDR3 here is CAISEGGRSTGELFF. The CDR3 DNA reads TGTGCCATCAGTGAAGGCGGGAGAAGCACCGGGGAGCTGTTTTTT.

This clonotype was seen ten or more times. J is TRBJ2-7 and V is TRBV28; D is ambiguous. CDR3 length: 14 residues. From germline, CDR1 is MDHEN and CDR2 SYDVKM. Trimming stripped 3 bases from V and 2 bases from J, with 11 bases between. CDR3 coding DNA: TGTGCCAGCAGTTTGCGACTTACTCCCTACGAGCAGTACTTC. It specifies CASSLRLTPYEQYF.

This clonotype has a handful of counts. V usage is TRBV12-3 or TRBV12-4 and J usage is TRBJ1-3, with no clear D. This CDR3 contains 15 residues. Between the trimmed V and J ends, which lost 6 bases and 0 bases, there was a span of 12 bases. The CDR3, as DNA: TGTGCCAGCAGCACTTCGGTTCTCTCTGGAAACACCATATATTTT. Translating it yields CASSTSVLSGNTIYF.

This clonotype was observed many times. This chain connects TRBV28 to TRBJ1-5; TRBD1 is a possible D gene (6 bases). V was trimmed by 3 bases and J by 0 bases, leaving 12 bases between them. Germline V gene lookup returns CDR1 MDHEN and CDR2 SYDVKM. This CDR3 has 16 amino acids. The CDR3 loop reads CASSFPGVYSNQPQHF. The CDR3, as DNA: TGTGCCAGCAGTTTCCCAGGGGTGTATAGCAATCAGCCCCAGCATTTT.

This clonotype showed up many times. The rearrangement links TRBV29-1 to TRBJ2-1, with 10 bases fitting TRBD2. The CDR3 is 15 residues long. The junction had 7 bases not matched to a gene; V was cut back by 1 base and J by 7 bases. CDR1 and CDR2 from the germline V gene are SQVTM and ANQGSEA. The CDR3 loop is CSVEGLAGVMNEQFF. The CDR3, as DNA: TGCAGCGTTGAAGGGCTAGCGGGAGTAATGAATGAGCAGTTCTTC.

The V and J genes are TRBV28 and TRBJ2-7; the D gene is possibly TRBD1 (6 bases). CDR1 MDHEN and CDR2 SYDVKM come from the germline V gene. V shed 6 bases and J shed 3 bases, with 12 bases lying between them. This CDR3 has 13 residues. Here the CDR3 DNA reads TGTGCCAGCAGGAACAGGGAAAACTACGAGCAGTACTTC. The encoded protein is CASRNRENYEQYF.

This clonotype was found a few times. V usage is TRBV5-4 and J usage is TRBJ2-1; D unresolved. Trimming took off 2 bases at V and 5 bases at J, with 8 bases between the two ends. Germline values: CDR1 SGHNT, CDR2 YYREEE (reference sequence). There are 13 residues in the CDR3. The CDR3 loop is CASSLETNNEQFF. CDR3 sequence (DNA): TGTGCCAGCAGCTTAGAAACGAACAATGAGCAGTTCTTC.

There are many counts of this clonotype. J is TRBJ1-1 and V is TRBV6-2 or TRBV6-3; D not resolved. The germline V and J ends were trimmed by 2 bases and 6 bases, with 13 bases remaining between them. There are 14 residues in the CDR3. Germline V gene data show CDR1 as MNHEY and CDR2 as SVGEGT. DNA of the CDR3: TGTGCCAGCAGTTACGAAGGGCCCTCCCCTGAAGCTTTCTTT. Its translation: CASSYEGPSPEAFF.

This clonotype was seen ten or more times. The V gene is TRBV6-1, the J gene TRBJ2-2; D gene uncertain. The CDR3 spans 16 residues. Trimming cost V 5 bases and J 1 base, with 14 bases left between them. Germline CDR1 is MNHNS and CDR2 is SASEGT. Here the CDR3 DNA reads TGTGCCAGCAGTCTAACGCCGGGTCTGAACACCGGGGAGCTGTTTTTT. Amino acid sequence: CASSLTPGLNTGELFF.

The chain joins TRBV10-3 to TRBJ1-2; no clear D. With 0 bases removed from V and 4 bases from J, the gap between germline ends came to 12 bases. This CDR3 has 15 amino acids. The germline V gene has CDR1 ENHRY and CDR2 SYGVKD. CDR3 amino acids: CAISESQASPYGYTF. The CDR3 DNA follows: TGTGCCATCAGTGAGTCTCAGGCTTCCCCCTATGGCTACACCTTC.

Only a few counts were recorded for this clonotype. The V and J genes are TRBV6-1 and TRBJ2-3, with 9 bases lining up with TRBD2. Germline CDR1 and CDR2: MNHNS and SASEGT. This CDR3 is built from 16 residues. The ends lost 4 bases at V and 4 bases at J; junction bases unmatched: 9. DNA for the CDR3: TGTGCCAGCAGTGTCTTAGCGGGAGCGGTTTCAGATACGCAGTATTTT. Translating gives CASSVLAGAVSDTQYF.

The chain joins TRBV7-6 to TRBJ2-7, with no clear D. The CDR3 sequence is 13 residues long. Germline lookup yields CDR1 SGHVS and CDR2 FNYEAQ. Trimming shortened V by 1 base and J by 6 bases, and 10 bases separated the two germline ends. The CDR3 loop is CASSLDLASEQYF. The CDR3 DNA reads as TGTGCCAGCAGCTTAGATTTAGCTTCCGAGCAGTACTTC.

This clonotype occurred a few times. This chain uses TRBV5-6 with TRBJ1-1; 7 nucleotides align to TRBD1. This CDR3 has 14 residues. The junction had 3 bases not matched to a gene; V was cut back by 4 bases and J by 0 bases. Per germline, CDR1 SGHDT and CDR2 YYEEEE. The CDR3 is CASSKGQMNTEAFF. DNA for the CDR3: TGTGCCAGCAGCAAGGGACAGATGAACACTGAAGCTTTCTTT.

This clonotype showed up just a few times. The chain employs TRBV6-1 and TRBJ1-5, with TRBD1 matching over 7 bases. After removal of 5 bases from V and 6 bases from J, the junction contained 16 bases not matched to a gene. Germline V lookup: CDR1 MNHNS, CDR2 SASEGT. This CDR3 is built from 17 residues. The CDR3 region has the DNA TGTGCCAGCAGTTACTCCCCTCAGGGGGAGCGGGTTCAGCCCCAGCATTTT. Amino acid sequence: CASSYSPQGERVQPQHF.

The V gene is TRBV6-2 or TRBV6-3, the J gene TRBJ2-2; 8 nucleotides line up with TRBD2. V lost 5 bases, J lost 5 bases, and 10 bases stayed unmatched. CDR3 length: 16 amino acids. Germline V gene sequence: CDR1 MNHEY, CDR2 SVGEGT. CDR3 DNA sequence: TGTGCCAGCAGTCCGACTAACGGGAGGGTAACCGGGGAGCTGTTTTTT. This encodes CASSPTNGRVTGELFF.

There are many counts of this clonotype. CDR3 residues: CAWRGIGGATEAFF. DNA for the CDR3: TGTGCCTGGAGGGGGATTGGGGGGGCTACTGAAGCTTTCTTT. The rearrangement uses TRBV30 and TRBJ1-1; TRBD1 might be the D (6 bases). Trimming left V 3 bases short and J 5 bases short, with 16 bases between. Germline lookup yields CDR1 GTSNPN and CDR2 SVGIG (reference sequence). The CDR3 contains 14 residues.

This clonotype was recorded at least ten times. The V and J genes are TRBV7-2 and TRBJ2-1; no clear D. V was shortened by 1 base and J by 4 bases, with 17 bases between the two germline ends. The CDR3 is 17 amino acids. Germline assignment: CDR1 SGHTA and CDR2 FQGNSA. The DNA for the CDR3 is TGTGCCAGCAGCTTAGTAGGAAACCTTTTGGGGTACAATGAGCAGTTCTTC. This sequence encodes CASSLVGNLLGYNEQFF.

The chain employs TRBV6-1 and TRBJ2-1, with D maybe TRBD2 (7 bases). The V end was cut by 5 bases, the J end by 7 bases, with 15 bases between. CDR3 length: 14 residues. CDR1 is MNHNS and CDR2 is SASEGT in the germline V gene. Here the CDR3 DNA reads TGTGCCAGCAGTTATGACGGGGGGCTTAATGAGCAGTTCTTC. It codes for CASSYDGGLNEQFF.

This clonotype has a handful of counts. The chain has TRBV5-6 and TRBJ1-2; no clear D. The CDR3 runs to 13 residues. Trimming cost V 5 bases and J 2 bases, with 10 bases left between them. Germline V gene lookup returns CDR1 SGHDT and CDR2 YYEEEE. CDR3 sequence: CASSWVGNYGYTF. In DNA form, the CDR3 reads TGTGCCAGCAGTTGGGTGGGAAACTATGGCTACACCTTC.

At least ten counts were recorded for this clonotype. The chain uses TRBV10-3 and TRBJ1-5; unclear D gene. Germline CDR1 reads ENHRY; CDR2 reads SYGVKD. V was pared by 0 bases and J by 0 bases, with 15 bases between. The CDR3 runs 18 residues. The CDR3 region has the DNA TGTGCCATCAGTGAGTCAGGCGGGCTTCGGTTTAGCAATCAGCCCCAGCATTTT. The encoded protein is CAISESGGLRFSNQPQHF.

Worth noting for this clonotype: An end of the junction does not agree with germline; a read error may underlie this. The chain carries TRBV3-1 and TRBJ2-7; tentatively, D is TRBD1 or TRBD2 (5 bases each). Germline values: CDR1 LGHDT, CDR2 YNNKEL (reference sequence). The CDR3 is 17 amino acids. CDR3 coding DNA: TGTGCCAGCAGCAAAGACACATGGATTCTGGGACCCTACGAGCAGTACTTC. Residues: CASSKDTWILGPYEQYF.